The clone carrying this TCR beta chain was seen more than once but under ten times. The antigen remains undetermined. In the PCR, 60 Vbeta and 13 Jbeta primers were used. Clones were sequenced by immunoSEQ multiplex PCR, and TCRdb holds only the in-frame ones, with some missing. The table records some 140,000 clones, 70% to 80% of them present only once. The data are from a study of cytomegalovirus exposure and HLA in healthy donors. Study observations and caveats: Later analysis showed most CMV-associated TCR beta chains appearing HLA-restricted. The authors excluded some V segments, including TRBV6-2 and TRBV6-3, as indistinguishable.

V shed 8 bases and J shed 4 bases, with 10 bases lying between them. Germline values: CDR1 SNHLY, CDR2 FYNNEI. The CDR3 is 12 amino acids. The chain recombines TRBV2 with TRBJ2-3; possibly TRBD2 for D (6 bases). The sequenced sample was PBMCs. This TCR was recovered from a female donor in good health and CMV-seronegative. In DNA, the CDR3 is TGTGCCAGCGGGAGGTGGGCAGATACGCAGTATTTT. As protein: CASGRWADTQYF.